This TCR beta chain was obtained from a study of T cell responses to AZD1222 COVID-19 vaccine. Study-wide background: Second-dose intervals of approximately 4 or approximately 12 weeks were pooled.

Broader study findings: Two doses of AZD1222 preceded a rise in Spike-specific TCR breadth and depth. Of spike-specific TCRs, nearly half reportedly target regions left unmutated in variants. Donors, mostly white British, included more females; clonal diversity was possibly underestimated.

The table came from immunoSEQ multiplex PCR; TCRdb's copy has only in-frame clones and leaves some out. The table includes approximately 90,000 clones, over 85% detected once. This clone came up a few times. Its antigen is unknown. The sample in question was peripheral blood, obtained on day 0 of AZD1222 vaccination. The origin of this receptor is an adult in good health.

The CDR3 DNA is TGTGCCAGCAGCCCGAGTAGAGGCGGACTAAGCTCCTACGAGCAGTACTTC. Its translation: CASSPSRGGLSSYEQYF. The chain uses TRBV3-1 (or the pseudogene TRBV3-2) and TRBJ2-7; a possible D gene is TRBD2 (6 bases). Germline V CDR1 and CDR2: LGHDT, YNNKEL (reference sequence). The CDR3 sequence is 17 residues long. V was pared by 4 bases and J by 0 bases, with 19 bases between.